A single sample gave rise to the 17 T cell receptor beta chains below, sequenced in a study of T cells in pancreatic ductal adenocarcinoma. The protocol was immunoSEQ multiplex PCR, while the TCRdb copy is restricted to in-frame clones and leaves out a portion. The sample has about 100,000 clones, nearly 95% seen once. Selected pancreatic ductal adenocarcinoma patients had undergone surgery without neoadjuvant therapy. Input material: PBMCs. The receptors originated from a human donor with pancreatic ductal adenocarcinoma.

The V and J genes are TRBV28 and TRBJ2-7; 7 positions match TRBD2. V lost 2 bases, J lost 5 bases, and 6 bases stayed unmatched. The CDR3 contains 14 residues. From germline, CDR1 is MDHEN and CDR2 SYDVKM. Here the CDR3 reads CASSLIAGPNEQYF. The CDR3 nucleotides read TGTGCCAGCAGTTTAATAGCGGGTCCCAACGAGCAGTACTTC.

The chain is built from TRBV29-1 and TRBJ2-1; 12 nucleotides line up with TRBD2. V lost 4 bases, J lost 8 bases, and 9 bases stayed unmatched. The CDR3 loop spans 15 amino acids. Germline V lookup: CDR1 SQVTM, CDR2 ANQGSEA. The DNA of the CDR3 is TGCAGCGTTGGGAATCCTAGCGGGAGGGCCGATGAGCAGTTCTTC. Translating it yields CSVGNPSGRADEQFF.

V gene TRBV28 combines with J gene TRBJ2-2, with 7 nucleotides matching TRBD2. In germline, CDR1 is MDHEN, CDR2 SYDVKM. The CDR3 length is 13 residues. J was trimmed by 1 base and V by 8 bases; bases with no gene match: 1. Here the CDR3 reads CASGGGNTGELFF. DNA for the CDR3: TGTGCCAGCGGGGGGGGGAACACCGGGGAGCTGTTTTTT.

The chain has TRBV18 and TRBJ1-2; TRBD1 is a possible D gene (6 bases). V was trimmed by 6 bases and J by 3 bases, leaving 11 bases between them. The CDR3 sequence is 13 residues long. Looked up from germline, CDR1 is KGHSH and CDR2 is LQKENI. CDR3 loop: CASSRQDDYGYTF. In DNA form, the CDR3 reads TGTGCCAGCTCGCGACAGGATGACTATGGCTACACCTTC.

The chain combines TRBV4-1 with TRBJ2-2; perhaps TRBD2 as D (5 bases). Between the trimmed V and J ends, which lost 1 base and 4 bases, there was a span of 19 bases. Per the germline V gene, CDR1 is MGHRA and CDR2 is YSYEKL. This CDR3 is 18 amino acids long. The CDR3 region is CASSQGRLGAVATGELFF. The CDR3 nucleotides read TGCGCCAGCAGCCAAGGTCGACTGGGAGCGGTAGCCACCGGGGAGCTGTTTTTT.

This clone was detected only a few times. Written as DNA, the CDR3 is TGTGCCAGCCCCTTTTGTAGGCAGGCGAACTACGAGCAGTACTTC. Its protein product is CASPFCRQANYEQYF. V is TRBV6-4 and J is TRBJ2-7; the D is unclear. Germline values: CDR1 MRHNA, CDR2 SNTAGT. The germline V and J ends were trimmed by 8 bases and 3 bases, with 20 bases remaining between them. This CDR3 comprises 15 residues.

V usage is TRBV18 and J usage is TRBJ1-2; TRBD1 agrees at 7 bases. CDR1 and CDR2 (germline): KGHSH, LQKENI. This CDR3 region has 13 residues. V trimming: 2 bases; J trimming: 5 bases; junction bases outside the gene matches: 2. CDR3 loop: CASSPDRVYGYTF. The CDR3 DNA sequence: TGTGCCAGCTCACCAGACAGGGTATATGGCTACACCTTC.

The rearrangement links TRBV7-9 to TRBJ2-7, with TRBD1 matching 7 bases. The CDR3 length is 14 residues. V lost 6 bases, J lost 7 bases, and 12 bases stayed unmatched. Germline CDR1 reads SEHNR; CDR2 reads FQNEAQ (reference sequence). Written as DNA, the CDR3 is TGTGCCAGCAGGAGACAGGGCTCGACGGGGGAGCAGTACTTC. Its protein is CASRRQGSTGEQYF.

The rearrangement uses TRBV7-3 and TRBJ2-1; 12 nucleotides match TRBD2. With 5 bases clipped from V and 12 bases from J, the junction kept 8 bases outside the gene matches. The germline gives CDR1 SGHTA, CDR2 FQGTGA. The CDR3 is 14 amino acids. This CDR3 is CASSQSWTSGTQFF. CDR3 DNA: TGTGCCAGCAGCCAATCCTGGACTAGCGGGACGCAGTTCTTC. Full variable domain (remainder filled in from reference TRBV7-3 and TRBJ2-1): GAGVSQTPSNKVTEKGKYVELRCDPISGHTALYWYRQSLGQGPEFLIYFQGTGAADDSGLPNDRFFAVRPEGSVSTLKIQRTERGDSAVYLCASSQSWTSGTQFFGPGTRLTVL.

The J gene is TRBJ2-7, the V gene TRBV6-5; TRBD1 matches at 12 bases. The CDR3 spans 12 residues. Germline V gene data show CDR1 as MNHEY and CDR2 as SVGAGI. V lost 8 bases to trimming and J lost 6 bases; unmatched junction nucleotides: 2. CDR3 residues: CASGTGGSEQYF. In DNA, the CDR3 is TGTGCCAGCGGGACAGGGGGCTCCGAGCAGTACTTC.

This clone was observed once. The CDR3 coding sequence is TGTGCCAGCAGTGAACCCGGACTAGCGGCTTACGAGCAGTACTTC. This gives the protein CASSEPGLAAYEQYF. This chain links TRBV6-1 with TRBJ2-7, with 10 bases aligning to TRBD2. Losses at the gene ends were 2 bases for V and 4 bases for J; bases not matched to a gene: 5. Germline V gene data show CDR1 as MNHNS and CDR2 as SASEGT. The length of the CDR3 is 15 residues.

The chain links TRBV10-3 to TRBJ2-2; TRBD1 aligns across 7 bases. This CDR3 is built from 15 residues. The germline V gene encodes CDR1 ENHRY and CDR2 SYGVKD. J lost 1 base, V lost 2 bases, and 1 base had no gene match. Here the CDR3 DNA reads TGTGCCATCAGTGAGGACAGGGTGAACACCGGGGAGCTGTTTTTT. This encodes CAISEDRVNTGELFF.

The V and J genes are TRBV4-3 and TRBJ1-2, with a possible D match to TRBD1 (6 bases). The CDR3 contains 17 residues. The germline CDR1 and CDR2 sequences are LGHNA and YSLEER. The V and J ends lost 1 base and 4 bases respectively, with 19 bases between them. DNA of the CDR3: TGCGCCAGCAGCCAAGGCTATGAGACAGGAGGCATCTATGGCTACACCTTC. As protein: CASSQGYETGGIYGYTF.

The CDR3 DNA follows: TGTGCCTGGAGATCAGATTGGGGGGGTGAGCAGTTCTTC. This gives the protein CAWRSDWGGEQFF. The chain links TRBV30 to TRBJ2-1; TRBD2 aligns across 7 bases. The ends lost 3 bases at V and 9 bases at J; junction bases unmatched: 8. The CDR3 has 13 amino acids. CDR1 and CDR2 (germline): GTSNPN, SVGIG (reference sequence).

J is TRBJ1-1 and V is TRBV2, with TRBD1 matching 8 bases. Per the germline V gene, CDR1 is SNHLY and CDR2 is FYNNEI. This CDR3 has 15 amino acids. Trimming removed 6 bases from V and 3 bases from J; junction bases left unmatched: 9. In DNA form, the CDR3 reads TGTGCCAGCAGGGCAAAACAGGGGGGGTACACTGAAGCTTTCTTT. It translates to CASRAKQGGYTEAFF.

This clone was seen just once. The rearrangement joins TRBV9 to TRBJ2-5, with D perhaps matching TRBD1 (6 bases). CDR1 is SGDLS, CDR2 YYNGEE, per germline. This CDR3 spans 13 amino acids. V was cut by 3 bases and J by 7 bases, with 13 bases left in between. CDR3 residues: CASSATGMGTQYF. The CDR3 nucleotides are TGTGCCAGCAGCGCGACAGGAATGGGGACCCAGTACTTC.

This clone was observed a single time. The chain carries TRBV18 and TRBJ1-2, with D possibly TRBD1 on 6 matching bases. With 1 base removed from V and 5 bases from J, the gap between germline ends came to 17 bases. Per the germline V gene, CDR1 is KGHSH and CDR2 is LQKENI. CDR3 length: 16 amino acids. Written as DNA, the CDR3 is TGTGCCAGCTCACCACTGGGCGGCAGGGACACATATGGCTACACCTTC. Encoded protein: CASSPLGGRDTYGYTF.